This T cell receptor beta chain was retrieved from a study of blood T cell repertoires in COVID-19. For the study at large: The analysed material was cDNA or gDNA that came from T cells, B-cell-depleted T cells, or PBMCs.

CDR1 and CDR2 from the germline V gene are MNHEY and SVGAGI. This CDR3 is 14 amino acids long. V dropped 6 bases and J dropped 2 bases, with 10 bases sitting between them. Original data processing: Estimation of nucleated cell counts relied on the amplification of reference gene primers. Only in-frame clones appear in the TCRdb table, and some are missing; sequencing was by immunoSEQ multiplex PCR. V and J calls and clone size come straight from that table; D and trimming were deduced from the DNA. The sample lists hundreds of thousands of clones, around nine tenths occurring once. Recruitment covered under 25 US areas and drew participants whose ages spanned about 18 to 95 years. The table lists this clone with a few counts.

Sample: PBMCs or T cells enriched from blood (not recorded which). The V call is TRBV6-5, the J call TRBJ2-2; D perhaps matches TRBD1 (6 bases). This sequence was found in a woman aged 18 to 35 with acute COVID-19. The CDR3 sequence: CASRGQRNTGELFF. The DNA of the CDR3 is TGTGCCAGCAGAGGACAGCGAAACACCGGGGAGCTGTTTTTT.